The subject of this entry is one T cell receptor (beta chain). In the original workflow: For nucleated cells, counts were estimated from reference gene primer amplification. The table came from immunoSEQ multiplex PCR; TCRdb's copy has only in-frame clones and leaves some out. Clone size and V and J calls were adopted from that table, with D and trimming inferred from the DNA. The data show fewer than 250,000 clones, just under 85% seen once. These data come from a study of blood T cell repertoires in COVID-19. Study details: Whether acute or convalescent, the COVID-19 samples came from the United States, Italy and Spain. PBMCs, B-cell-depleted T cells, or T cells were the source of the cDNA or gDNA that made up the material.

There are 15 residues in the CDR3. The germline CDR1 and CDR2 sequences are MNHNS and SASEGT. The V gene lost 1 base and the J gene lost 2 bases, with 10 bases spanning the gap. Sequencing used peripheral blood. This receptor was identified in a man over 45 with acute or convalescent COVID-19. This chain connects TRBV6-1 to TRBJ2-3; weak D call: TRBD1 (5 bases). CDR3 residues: CASSEDGRDTDTQYF. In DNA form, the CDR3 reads TGTGCCAGCAGTGAAGACGGCAGGGACACAGATACGCAGTATTTT.